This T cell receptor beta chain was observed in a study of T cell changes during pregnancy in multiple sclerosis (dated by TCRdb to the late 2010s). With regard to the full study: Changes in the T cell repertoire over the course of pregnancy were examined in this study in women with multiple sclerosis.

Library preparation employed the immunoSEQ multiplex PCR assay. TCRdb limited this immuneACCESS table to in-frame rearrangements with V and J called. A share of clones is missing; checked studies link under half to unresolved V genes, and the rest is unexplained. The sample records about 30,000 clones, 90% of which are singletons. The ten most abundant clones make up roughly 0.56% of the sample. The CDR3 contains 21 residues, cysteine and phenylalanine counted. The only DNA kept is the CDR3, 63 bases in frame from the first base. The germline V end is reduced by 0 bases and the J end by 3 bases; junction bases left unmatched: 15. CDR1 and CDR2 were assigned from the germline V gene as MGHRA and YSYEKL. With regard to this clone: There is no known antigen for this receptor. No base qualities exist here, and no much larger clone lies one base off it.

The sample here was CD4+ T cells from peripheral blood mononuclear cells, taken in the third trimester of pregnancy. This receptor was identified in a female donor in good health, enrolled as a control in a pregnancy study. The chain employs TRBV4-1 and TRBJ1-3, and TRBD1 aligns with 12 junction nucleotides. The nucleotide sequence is TGCGCCAGCAGCCAAGATCGCCCTAGTCCCGGGACAGGGGGCGGTGGAAACACCATATATTTT. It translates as CASSQDRPSPGTGGGGNTIYF.